In its sample, the clone carrying this T cell receptor beta chain was seen many times. With 3 bases removed from V and 5 bases from J, the gap between germline ends came to 22 bases. Germline V gene lookup returns CDR1 LNHDA and CDR2 SQIVND (reference sequence). CDR3 length: 17 amino acids. The record originates from a study of T cells in Graves' hyperthyroidism and ophthalmopathy. The CDR3 regions of TCR beta were amplified from RNA transcripts. The HTBI set primed first-round TCR CDR3 RT-PCR. TCRdb used MiXCR to reprocess the multiplex PCR reads, holding one entry per CDR3 protein. The table lists 550,000 to 600,000 distinct CDR3 sequences, approximately 15% of them singletons.

The chain employs TRBV19 and TRBJ1-2; D call uncertain. The TCR sequence derives from a woman between 18 and 30 years old with Graves' ophthalmopathy. The sequenced sample was blood. The CDR3 bases are TGTGCCAGTAGTATTTTAGGGTGGATCGACTATGCGTATGGCTACACCTTC. This encodes CASSILGWIDYAYGYTF.